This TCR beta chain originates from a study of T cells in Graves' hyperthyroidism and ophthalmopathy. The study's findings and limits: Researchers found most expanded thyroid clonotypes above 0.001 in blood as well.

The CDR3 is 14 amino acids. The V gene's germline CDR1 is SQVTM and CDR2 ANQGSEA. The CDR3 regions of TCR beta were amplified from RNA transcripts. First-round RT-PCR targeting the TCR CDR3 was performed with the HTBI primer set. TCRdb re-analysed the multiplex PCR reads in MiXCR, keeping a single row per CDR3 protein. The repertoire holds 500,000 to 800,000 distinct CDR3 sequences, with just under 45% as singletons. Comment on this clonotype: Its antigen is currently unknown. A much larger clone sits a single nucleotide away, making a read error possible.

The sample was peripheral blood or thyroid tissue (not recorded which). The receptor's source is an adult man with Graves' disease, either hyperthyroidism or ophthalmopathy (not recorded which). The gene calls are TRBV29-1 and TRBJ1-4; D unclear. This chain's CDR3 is CSVPDGATSEKLFF. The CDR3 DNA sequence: TGCAGCGTTCCCGACGGAGCAACTAGTGAAAAACTGTTTTTT.